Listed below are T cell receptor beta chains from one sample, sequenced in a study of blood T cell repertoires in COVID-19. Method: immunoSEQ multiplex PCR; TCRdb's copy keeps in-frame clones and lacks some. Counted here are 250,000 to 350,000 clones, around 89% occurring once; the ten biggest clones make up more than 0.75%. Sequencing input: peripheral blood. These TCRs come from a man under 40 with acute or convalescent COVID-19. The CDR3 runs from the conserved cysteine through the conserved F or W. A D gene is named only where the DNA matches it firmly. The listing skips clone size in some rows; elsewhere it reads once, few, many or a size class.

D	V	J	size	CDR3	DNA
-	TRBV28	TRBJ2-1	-	CASSSPGLLNEQFF	TGTGCCAGCAGTTCTCCGGGACTTCTCAATGAGCAGTTCTTC
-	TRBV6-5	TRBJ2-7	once	CASSYEGGSTYEQYF	TGTGCCAGCAGTTACGAGGGGGGGAGTACCTACGAGCAGTACTTC
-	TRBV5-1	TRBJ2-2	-	CASSLAGGAPPGELFF	TGCGCCAGCAGCTTGGCCGGGGGAGCACCCCCCGGGGAGCTGTTTTTT
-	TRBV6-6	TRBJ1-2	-	CASSYGTRGIGYGYTF	TGTGCCAGCAGTTACGGGACAAGGGGCATCGGGTATGGCTACACCTTC
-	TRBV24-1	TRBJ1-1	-	CATRGGLSNTEAFF	TGTGCCACCAGGGGAGGGCTATCGAACACTGAAGCTTTCTTT
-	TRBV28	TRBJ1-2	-	CASTGRGDWGYTF	TGTGCCAGCACCGGGAGGGGGGATTGGGGCTACACCTTC
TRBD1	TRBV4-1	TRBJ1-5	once	CASSQAGQGAFQPQHF	TGCGCCAGCAGCCAAGCGGGACAGGGGGCCTTTCAGCCCCAGCATTTT
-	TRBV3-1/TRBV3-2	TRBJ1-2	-	CASSQAQVPGYGYTF	TGTGCCAGCAGCCAAGCCCAGGTGCCCGGATATGGCTACACCTTC
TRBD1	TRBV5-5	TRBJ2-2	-	CASSLRRFQGASRGTGELFF	TGTGCCAGCAGCTTGCGGAGGTTCCAGGGGGCGTCGCGAGGTACCGGGGAGCTGTTTTTT
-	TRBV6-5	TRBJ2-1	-	CASSQSRGYEQFF	TGTGCCAGCAGCCAGTCCAGGGGCTATGAGCAGTTCTTC
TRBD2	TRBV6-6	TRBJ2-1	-	CASTTGSGRAVGEQFF	TGTGCCAGCACCACGGGTAGTGGGAGGGCCGTCGGTGAGCAGTTCTTC
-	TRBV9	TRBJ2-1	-	CASSVDYPNEQFF	TGTGCCAGCAGCGTAGACTACCCGAATGAGCAGTTCTTC
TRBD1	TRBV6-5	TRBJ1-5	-	CASSYRTGVGPQHF	TGTGCCAGCAGTTACCGGACAGGCGTAGGGCCCCAGCATTTT
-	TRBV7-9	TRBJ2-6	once	CASSSWGVPVSSGANVLTF	TGTGCCAGCAGCTCCTGGGGGGTTCCCGTTAGCTCTGGGGCCAACGTCCTGACTTTC
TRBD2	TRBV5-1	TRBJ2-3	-	CASSLGVAGDTDTQYF	TGCGCCAGCAGCTTGGGTGTGGCGGGGGACACAGATACGCAGTATTTT
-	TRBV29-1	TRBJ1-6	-	CSVKGLGNNSPLHF	TGCAGCGTAAAAGGCCTGGGCAATAATTCACCCCTCCACTTT
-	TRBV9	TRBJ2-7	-	CASSRISDTYEQYF	TGTGCCAGCAGCCGCATAAGCGATACTTACGAGCAGTACTTC
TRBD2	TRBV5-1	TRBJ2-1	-	CASSIAGGRNEQFF	TGCGCCAGCAGCATAGCGGGAGGTCGAAATGAGCAGTTCTTC
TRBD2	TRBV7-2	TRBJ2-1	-	CASSPRGGPYNEQFF	TGTGCCAGCAGCCCGCGGGGGGGCCCCTACAATGAGCAGTTCTTC
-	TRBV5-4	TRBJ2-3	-	CASSLGFRPRDTDTQYF	TGTGCCAGCAGCTTGGGTTTTCGGCCCAGGGACACAGATACGCAGTATTTT
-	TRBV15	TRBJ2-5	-	CATSRDLGETQYF	TGTGCCACCAGCAGAGATCTAGGAGAGACCCAGTACTTC
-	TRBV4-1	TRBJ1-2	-	CASSGPEGGDYGYTF	TGCGCCAGCAGCGGCCCTGAAGGAGGAGACTATGGCTACACCTTC
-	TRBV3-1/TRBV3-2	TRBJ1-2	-	CASSQEMRNGYTF	TGTGCCAGCAGCCAAGAGATGAGGAATGGCTACACCTTC
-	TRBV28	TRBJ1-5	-	CASSPWGGGSNQPQHF	TGTGCCAGCAGCCCCTGGGGTGGGGGCAGCAATCAGCCCCAGCATTTT
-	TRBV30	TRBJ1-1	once	CAWSGLAKAEAFF	TGTGCCTGGAGTGGGTTAGCGAAGGCTGAAGCTTTCTTT
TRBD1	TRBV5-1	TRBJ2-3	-	CASSQYLTGGSSTDTQYF	TGCGCCAGCAGCCAATACCTGACAGGGGGCTCAAGCACAGATACGCAGTATTTT
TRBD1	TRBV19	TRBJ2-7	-	CASSRRDRTYEQYF	TGTGCCAGTAGTAGACGGGACAGGACCTACGAGCAGTACTTC
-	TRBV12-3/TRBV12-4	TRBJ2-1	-	CASSFNFNNEQFF	TGTGCCAGCAGTTTTAACTTCAACAATGAGCAGTTCTTC
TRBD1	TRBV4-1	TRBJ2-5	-	CASSQQGANRETQYF	TGCGCCAGCAGCCAACAGGGGGCGAATAGGGAGACCCAGTACTTC
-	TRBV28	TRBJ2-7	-	CASSLALAYEQYF	TGTGCCAGCAGTTTAGCGTTGGCCTACGAGCAGTACTTC
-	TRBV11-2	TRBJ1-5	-	CASSQVLSTQANQPQHF	TGTGCCAGCAGCCAAGTCCTTTCTACGCAGGCAAATCAGCCCCAGCATTTT
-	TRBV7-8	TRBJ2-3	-	CASTAKRWGTDTQYF	TGTGCCAGCACCGCCAAGCGGTGGGGAACAGATACGCAGTATTTT
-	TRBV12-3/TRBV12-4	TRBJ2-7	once	CASSFQGYEQYF	TGTGCCAGCAGTTTTCAGGGTTACGAGCAGTACTTC
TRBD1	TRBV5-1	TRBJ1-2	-	CASSLVAGGPPQGYTF	TGCGCCAGCAGCTTGGTGGCAGGGGGGCCCCCGCAGGGCTACACCTTC
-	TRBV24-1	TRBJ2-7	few	CATSDWAAYEQYF	TGTGCCACCAGTGATTGGGCAGCCTACGAGCAGTACTTC
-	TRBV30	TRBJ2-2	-	CAWSVQGYTGELFF	TGTGCCTGGAGTGTCCAGGGATACACCGGGGAGCTGTTTTTT
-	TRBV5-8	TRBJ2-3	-	CASSTRGGSTDTQYF	TGTGCCAGCAGCACAAGGGGGGGAAGCACAGATACGCAGTATTTT
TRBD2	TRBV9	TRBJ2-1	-	CASSSTSGRNEQFF	TGTGCCAGCAGCTCGACTAGCGGGAGGAATGAGCAGTTCTTC
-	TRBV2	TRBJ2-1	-	CASSETSGLYNEQFF	TGTGCCAGCAGTGAAACGTCGGGACTGTACAATGAGCAGTTCTTC
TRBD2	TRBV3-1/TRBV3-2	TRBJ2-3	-	CASSSRGLVTDTQYF	TGTGCCAGCAGCTCTAGAGGACTAGTTACAGATACGCAGTATTTT
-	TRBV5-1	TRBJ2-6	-	CASSPISVSGANVLTF	TGCGCCAGCAGTCCGATATCAGTGTCTGGGGCCAACGTCCTGACTTTC